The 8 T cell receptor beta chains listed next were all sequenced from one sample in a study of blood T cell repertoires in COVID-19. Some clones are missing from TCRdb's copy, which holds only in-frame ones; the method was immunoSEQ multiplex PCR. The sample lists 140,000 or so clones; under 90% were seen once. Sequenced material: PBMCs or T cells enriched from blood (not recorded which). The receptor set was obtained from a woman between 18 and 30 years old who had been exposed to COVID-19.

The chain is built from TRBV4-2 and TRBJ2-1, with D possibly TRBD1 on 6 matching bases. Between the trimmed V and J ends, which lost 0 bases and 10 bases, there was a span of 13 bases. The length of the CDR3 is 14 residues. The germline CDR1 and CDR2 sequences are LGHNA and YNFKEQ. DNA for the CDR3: TGTGCCAGCAGCCAAGATGGGGGCTTCGGAGAGCAGTTCTTC. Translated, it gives CASSQDGGFGEQFF.

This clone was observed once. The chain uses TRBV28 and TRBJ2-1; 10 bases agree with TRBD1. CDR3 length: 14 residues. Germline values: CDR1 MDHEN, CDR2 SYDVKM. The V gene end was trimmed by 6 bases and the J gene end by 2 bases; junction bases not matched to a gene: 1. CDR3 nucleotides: TGTGCCAGCAGGGGACAGGGGACCTACAATGAGCAGTTCTTC. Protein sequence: CASRGQGTYNEQFF.

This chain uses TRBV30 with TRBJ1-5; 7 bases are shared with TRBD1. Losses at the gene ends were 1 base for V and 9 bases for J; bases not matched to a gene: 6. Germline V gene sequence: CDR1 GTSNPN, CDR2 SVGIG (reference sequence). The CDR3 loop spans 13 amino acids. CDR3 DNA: TGTGCCTGGAGTGAAACGGCAGGGGGGCCCCAGCATTTT. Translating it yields CAWSETAGGPQHF.

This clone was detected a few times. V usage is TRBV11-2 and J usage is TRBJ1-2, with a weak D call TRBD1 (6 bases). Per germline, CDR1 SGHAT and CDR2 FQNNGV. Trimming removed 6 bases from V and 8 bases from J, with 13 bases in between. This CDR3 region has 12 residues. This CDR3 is CASRSLGAGYTF. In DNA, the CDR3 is TGTGCCAGCAGGTCCTTGGGGGCCGGCTACACCTTC.

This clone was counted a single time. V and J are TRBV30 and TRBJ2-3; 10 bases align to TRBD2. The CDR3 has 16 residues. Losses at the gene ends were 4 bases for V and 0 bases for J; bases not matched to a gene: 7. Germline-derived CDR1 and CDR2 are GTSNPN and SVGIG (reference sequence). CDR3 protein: CAWTNGLAASTDTQYF. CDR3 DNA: TGTGCCTGGACAAACGGACTAGCGGCTAGCACAGATACGCAGTATTTT.

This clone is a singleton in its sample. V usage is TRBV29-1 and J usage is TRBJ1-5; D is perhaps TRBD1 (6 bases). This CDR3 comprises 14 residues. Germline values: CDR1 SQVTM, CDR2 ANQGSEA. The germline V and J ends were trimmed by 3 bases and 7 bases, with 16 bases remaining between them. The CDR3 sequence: CSVEFGGGGQPQHF. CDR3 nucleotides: TGCAGCGTTGAGTTCGGGGGAGGGGGACAGCCCCAGCATTTT.

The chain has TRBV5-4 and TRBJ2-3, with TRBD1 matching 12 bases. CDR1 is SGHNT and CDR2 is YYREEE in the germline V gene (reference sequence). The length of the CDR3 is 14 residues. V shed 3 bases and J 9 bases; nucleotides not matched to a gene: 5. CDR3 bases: TGTGCCAGCAGCTCTCGGGACAGGGGGCAAACGCAGTATTTT. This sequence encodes CASSSRDRGQTQYF.

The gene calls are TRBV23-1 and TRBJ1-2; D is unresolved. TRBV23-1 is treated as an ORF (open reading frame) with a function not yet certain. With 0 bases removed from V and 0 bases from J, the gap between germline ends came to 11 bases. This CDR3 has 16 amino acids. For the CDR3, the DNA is TGCGCCAGCAGTCAATCGATGAGGGAAGCTAACTATGGCTACACCTTC. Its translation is CASSQSMREANYGYTF.